A selection of T cell receptor beta chains follows, all from one sample in a study of human T cells and chemical hapten exposure. From the reads, TCRdb called clonotypes with MiXCR, one entry per CDR3 protein. The data show about 120,000 distinct CDR3 sequences, around 8.5% seen once. Source material: whole blood. The source is a human donor in good health. Some clones in this sample may be carry-over from other donors' samples. Both conserved end residues are trimmed from each CDR3. The order of the fields is V gene, CDR3 protein.

>TRBV12-3/TRBV12-4
ASSFSGPDTQY
>TRBV27
ASSPFKGGEAF
>TRBV2
ASTGGRAF
>TRBV19
ASSPGTGFNEQY
>TRBV10-3
AISVNSGSFNNEQF
>TRBV3-1
ASSQGTGNTEAF
>TRBV12-3/TRBV12-4
ASSSSRTPSSNQPQH
>TRBV5-5
ASSLFSNNQPQH
>TRBV5-1
ASSLERNNEKLF
>TRBV10-3
AISGHAGELF
>TRBV27
ASSFSGTGYEQY
>TRBV3-1
ASSPRLEGVGYGYT
>TRBV27
ASSLTARSSYEQY
>TRBV20-1
SARGQGGSQETQY
>TRBV30
AWSVGGAPGDEQF
>TRBV7-9
ASSAQGAAETQY
>TRBV6-5
ASSLGQGGNEQF
>TRBV20-1
SAIGRDRAHSTDTQY
>TRBV12-3/TRBV12-4
ASSLRTTNEKLF
>TRBV2
ASNPPRQGSPLH